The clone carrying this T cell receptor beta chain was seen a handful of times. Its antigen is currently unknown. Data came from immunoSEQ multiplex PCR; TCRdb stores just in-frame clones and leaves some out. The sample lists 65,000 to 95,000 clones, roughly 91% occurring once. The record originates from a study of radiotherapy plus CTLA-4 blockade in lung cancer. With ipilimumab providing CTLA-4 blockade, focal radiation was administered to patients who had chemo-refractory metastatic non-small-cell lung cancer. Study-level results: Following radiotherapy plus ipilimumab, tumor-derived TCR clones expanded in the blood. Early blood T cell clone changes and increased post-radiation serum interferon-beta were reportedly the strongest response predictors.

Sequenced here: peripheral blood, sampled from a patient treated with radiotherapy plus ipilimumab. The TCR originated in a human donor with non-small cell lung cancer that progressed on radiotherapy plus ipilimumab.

CDR3 region: CASSQTGSGANVLTF. The CDR3 nucleotides are TGTGCCAGCAGCCAAACAGGATCTGGGGCCAACGTCCTGACTTTC. This chain uses TRBV5-6 with TRBJ2-6; tentatively, D is TRBD1 (5 bases). V lost 4 bases to trimming and J lost 1 base, with 9 bases between them. Germline V gene sequence: CDR1 SGHDT, CDR2 YYEEEE. CDR3 length: 15 amino acids.